This T cell receptor (beta chain) was identified during a study of OX40 agonist ivuxolimab in advanced cancers. Trimming took off 3 bases at V and 1 base at J, with 16 bases between the two ends. Per the germline V gene, CDR1 is LNHDA and CDR2 is SQIVND (reference sequence). CDR3 size: 17 residues. This clone has only a few counts. Data came from immunoSEQ multiplex PCR; TCRdb stores just in-frame clones and leaves some out. The repertoire holds about 51,000 clones, about 90% seen once, with 3.5% to 4.5% in the top ten. The rearrangement joins TRBV19 to TRBJ1-5; a possible D gene is TRBD1 (6 bases). The material was CD4+ or CD8+ T cells sorted from blood, obtained in a trial of the OX40 agonist ivuxolimab. The TCR sequence derives from an adult with an advanced solid tumor such as melanoma, head and neck, liver or kidney cancer. The CDR3 spells CASSMTGSSISNQPQHF. The CDR3 region has the DNA TGTGCCAGTAGTATGACAGGCAGCTCCATCAGCAATCAGCCCCAGCATTTT.